Reported below is one T cell receptor beta chain. Data came from immunoSEQ multiplex PCR; TCRdb stores just in-frame clones and leaves some out. This table holds about 75,000 clones, about 91% found once. Germline assignment: CDR1 LNHDA and CDR2 SQIVND (reference sequence). The length of the CDR3 is 16 residues. V lost 4 bases to trimming and J lost 4 bases; unmatched junction nucleotides: 6. These data originate in a study of T cell responses to AZD1222 COVID-19 vaccine. The sequence was obtained from an adult who received the MenACWY meningococcal vaccine as a control. The sample here was peripheral blood, taken 28 days after the second dose of the MenACWY control vaccine. The rearrangement uses TRBV19 and TRBJ2-1, with 11 bases that match TRBD2. CDR3 DNA: TGTGCCAGTAGTAGAGTAGCGGGGGGGCGATACAATGAGCAGTTCTTC. Amino acids: CASSRVAGGRYNEQFF.